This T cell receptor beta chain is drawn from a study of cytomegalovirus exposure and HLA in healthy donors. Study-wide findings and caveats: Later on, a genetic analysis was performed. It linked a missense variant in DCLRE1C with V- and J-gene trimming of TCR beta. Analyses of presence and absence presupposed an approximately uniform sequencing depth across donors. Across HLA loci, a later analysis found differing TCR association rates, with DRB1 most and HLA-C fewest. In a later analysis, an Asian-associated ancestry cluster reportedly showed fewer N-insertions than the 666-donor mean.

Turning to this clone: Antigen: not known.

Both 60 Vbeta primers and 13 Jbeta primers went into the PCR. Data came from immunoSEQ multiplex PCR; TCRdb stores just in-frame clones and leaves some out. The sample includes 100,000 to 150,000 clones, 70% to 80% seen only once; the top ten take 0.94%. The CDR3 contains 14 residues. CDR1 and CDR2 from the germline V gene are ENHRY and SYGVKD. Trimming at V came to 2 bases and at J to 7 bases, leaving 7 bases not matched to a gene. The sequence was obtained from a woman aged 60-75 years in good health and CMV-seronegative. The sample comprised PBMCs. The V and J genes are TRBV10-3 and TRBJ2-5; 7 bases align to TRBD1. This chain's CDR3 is CAISERGQRGTQYF. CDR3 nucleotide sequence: TGTGCCATCAGTGAGAGGGGACAGAGGGGGACCCAGTACTTC.